This note documents a single TCR beta chain sequence. Its antigen is still unknown. The sample comes from a study of cytomegalovirus exposure and HLA in healthy donors. Study results and caveats: Reportedly, HLA-A and HLA-B alleles of most subjects were accurately predicted from TCR beta.

The V gene's germline CDR1 is SGHVS and CDR2 FNYEAQ. Trimming stripped 1 base from V and 5 bases from J, with 20 bases between. This CDR3 is 17 amino acids long. The PCR made use of 60 Vbeta and 13 Jbeta primers. This table comes from immunoSEQ multiplex PCR, and its TCRdb copy is limited to in-frame clones, with some not included. The sample has about 79,000 clones. The clonotype originates from a man between 25 and 39 years old in good health and CMV-seronegative. What was sequenced was PBMCs. The chain has TRBV7-6 and TRBJ1-1; D may be TRBD1 (5 bases). The CDR3 loop is CASSLGAGWVFGTEAFF. Written as DNA, the CDR3 is TGTGCCAGCAGCTTAGGGGCAGGGTGGGTGTTTGGGACTGAAGCTTTCTTT.